This TCR beta chain appears in the sequencing data of a study of monozygotic twins with cystic fibrosis. On the study more broadly: Library input was 2.5 to 3.5 micrograms of fragmented DNA, with approximately 14 PCR cycles.

This clone was picked up one time. Its antigen is currently unknown. Whole-study findings and limits: Unrelated CF individuals shared fewer identical clonotypes than monozygotic CF twins.

TCRdb's table, derived via immunoSEQ multiplex PCR, lists solely in-frame clones and lacks some. The sample includes over 10,000 clones, roughly 85% of them seen just once. The CDR3 sequence is 13 residues long. V lost 6 bases to trimming and J lost 4 bases, with 12 bases between them. Germline loops: CDR1 MNHEY, CDR2 SMNVEV (reference sequence). V is TRBV27 and J is TRBJ2-5, with D perhaps matching TRBD2 (6 bases). The TCR was taken from a young man with cystic fibrosis. Sequenced input: blood. This CDR3 reads CASSPAAGETQYF. Written as DNA, the CDR3 is TGTGCCAGCAGCCCCGCAGCGGGAGAGACCCAGTACTTC.